Listed below are T cell receptor beta chains from one sample, sequenced in a study of identical twins' blood T cells. TCRdb re-analysed the 5' RACE reads in MiXCR, keeping a single row per CDR3 protein. The sample lists a few hundred thousand distinct CDR3 sequences; over 25% were seen once. Sequencing input: PBMCs. These receptors were collected from a woman between 18 and 55 years old in good health. Both conserved end residues are part of each CDR3. The D gene is left open where the match is weak. Some rows have no size entry. The others give once, few or many, or a class for an expanded clone.

size	D	J	V	DNA	CDR3
few	NA	TRBJ1-1	TRBV19	TGTGCCAGTAGTCAGTCGGGCCCTGAAGCTTTCTTT	CASSQSGPEAFF
NA	TRBD2	TRBJ2-5	TRBV20-1	TGCAGTGCTAGAGATCCCTTAGCGGGGGGGCGGGAGACCCAGTACTTC	CSARDPLAGGRETQYF
many	NA	TRBJ2-1	TRBV29-1	TGCAGCGTTGTTCCGGGGGCAAATGAGCAGTTCTTC	CSVVPGANEQFF
NA	NA	TRBJ2-7	TRBV29-1	TGCAGCGTCAGGGCAGGACCCGAGCAGTACTTC	CSVRAGPEQYF
many	NA	TRBJ2-7	TRBV20-1	TGCAGTGCTAGAGGGATTGGGTTCGAGCAGTACTTC	CSARGIGFEQYF
NA	TRBD1	TRBJ1-1	TRBV9	TGTGCCAGCAGCGTAGGCAACAGGGGTTTCACTGAAGCTGTCTTT	CASSVGNRGFTEAVF
many	NA	TRBJ1-5	TRBV12-3/TRBV12-4	TGTGCCAGCAACCTGGGACGTGGGCCCCAGCATTTT	CASNLGRGPQHF
NA	TRBD1	TRBJ2-3	TRBV29-1	TGCAGCGCCAAGATAGGACAGGTGGACACAGATACGCAGTATTTT	CSAKIGQVDTDTQYF
NA	NA	TRBJ2-2	TRBV23-1	TGCGCCAGCAGTCACCCCTCGACGGACCCGAACACCGGGGAGCTGTTTTTT	CASSHPSTDPNTGELFF
few	NA	TRBJ1-1	TRBV6-2/TRBV6-3	TGTGCCAGCAGTTACTCGTTCACTGAAGCTTTCTTT	CASSYSFTEAFF
NA	TRBD1	TRBJ2-1	TRBV6-4	TGTGCCAGCAGTGGACAGGGGGCAGGTGAGCAGTTCTTC	CASSGQGAGEQFF
NA	NA	TRBJ1-2	TRBV20-1	TGCAGTGCTAGAGTGGGGGTAGATGGCTACACCTTC	CSARVGVDGYTF
NA	TRBD2	TRBJ2-1	TRBV2	TGTGCCGTTATAGCGGGCAACTACAATGAGCAGTTCTTC	CAVIAGNYNEQFF
few	NA	TRBJ1-2	TRBV7-2	TGTGCCAGCGGCAACGTCCCCGCCTATGGCTACACCTTC	CASGNVPAYGYTF
NA	TRBD2	TRBJ2-6	TRBV28	TGTGCCAGCAACAGGCCTGGACTAGCTGTCTCTAGGGCCAACGTCCTGACTTTC	CASNRPGLAVSRANVLTF
NA	NA	TRBJ1-1	TRBV11-2	TGTGCCAGCAGCTTCGGCCAGCTGAACACTGAAGCTTTCTTT	CASSFGQLNTEAFF
NA	TRBD1	TRBJ1-1	TRBV12-3/TRBV12-4	TGTGCCAGCAGTTTAAGACAGGGGGCAGGAACTGAAGCTTTCTTT	CASSLRQGAGTEAFF
few	TRBD1	TRBJ2-7	TRBV10-3	TGTGCCACCAACAGGGGTGGCTACGAGCAGTACTTC	CATNRGGYEQYF
few	TRBD1	TRBJ2-1	TRBV10-3	TGTGCCAGCCAAGGGGGCGCTTACAATGAGCAGTTCTTC	CASQGGAYNEQFF
few	NA	TRBJ1-1	TRBV19	TGTGCCAGTAGTATGGGGACCGAGAACACTGAAGCTTTCTTT	CASSMGTENTEAFF
many	NA	TRBJ1-2	TRBV10-3	TGTGCCATCAGTGACTCTACAGGGCCCCATGGCTACACCTTC	CAISDSTGPHGYTF
NA	NA	TRBJ1-2	TRBV7-9	TGTGCCAGCAGCTACCGGACAGTGTATGGCTACACCTTC	CASSYRTVYGYTF
many	NA	TRBJ1-1	TRBV12-5	TGTGCTAGTGGTCCCCGGTCCGAGGGCACTGAAGCTTTCTTT	CASGPRSEGTEAFF
NA	NA	TRBJ1-2	TRBV29-1	TGCAGCGTTGAAGGGGACACGGAGGGATATGGCTACACCTTC	CSVEGDTEGYGYTF